This T cell receptor beta chain appears in the sequencing data of a study of cytomegalovirus exposure and HLA in healthy donors. Germline V lookup: CDR1 MNHNS, CDR2 SASEGT. V shed 5 bases and J shed 8 bases, with 15 bases lying between them. The CDR3 extends over 14 amino acids. Whole-study findings and limits: Productive status was seen about 90% or about 30% of the time for most TCR beta V segments in an earlier analysis. A later analysis linked a missense variant in DCLRE1C to the trimming of TCR beta V and J genes. There were some 150 TCR beta chains listed as cytomegalovirus-associated.

This clone came up a few times. What it recognizes is unknown. 60 Vbeta and 13 Jbeta primers were used in PCR. Produced via immunoSEQ multiplex PCR; TCRdb's table is partial and in-frame only. Of roughly 100,000 clones listed, around 73% were seen once; the top ten hold approximately 1.3%. Sequenced input: PBMCs. The TCR originated in a young man in good health and CMV-seronegative. The gene calls are TRBV6-1 and TRBJ1-4; D is possibly TRBD1 (6 bases). CDR3 sequence (DNA): TGTGCCAGCAGTAAGGACAGAGTTGAAGAAAAACTGTTTTTT. It specifies CASSKDRVEEKLFF.